This T cell receptor beta chain came from a study of PD-L1 blockade in urothelial cancer. Study at large: Men with urothelial cancer arising in the bladder made up most of the 29 patients.

A note on this clone: The antigen remains unidentified.

The time point here: pretreatment peripheral blood. Whole-study findings and limits: Durable-benefit patients had greater expansion of tumor-associated blood clones at 3 weeks.

Per the germline V gene, CDR1 is MDHEN and CDR2 is SYDVKM. V lost 5 bases, J lost 4 bases, and 8 bases stayed unmatched. The CDR3 has 14 amino acids. The method was immunoSEQ multiplex PCR; TCRdb's version includes in-frame clones alone and lacks a portion of them. The sample shows fewer than 80,000 clones, about 76% of them seen only once. The source material was PBMCs, sampled around atezolizumab (anti-PD-L1) treatment. This receptor was identified in a man between 70 and 80 years old with urothelial cancer. V is TRBV28 and J is TRBJ2-7; 7 bases line up with TRBD1. The CDR3 loop reads CASSLRDRQYEQYF. The CDR3 DNA follows: TGTGCCAGCAGTCTCCGGGACAGACAATACGAGCAGTACTTC.